These 30 T cell receptor beta chains originate from one sample sequenced in a study of CD8 T cells in ankylosing spondylitis (dated by TCRdb to the late 2010s). Receptor libraries were prepared by 5' RACE. Sequencing instrument: Illumina HiSeq 2500. TCRdb ran its own pipeline on the public reads, namely fastp trimming at Q25 and MiXCR clone calling, and kept in-frame beta chains. Rows are combined by CDR3 protein, so each entry shows the most common genes and DNA. Across this sample there are 300,000 to 350,000 distinct CDR3 sequences, with more than 9% seen only once. The ten largest clones represent roughly 9.2% of the sample. The sample taken for sequencing was blood, either unsorted or a sorted T cell fraction (not recorded which). These receptors were taken from a female donor with ankylosing spondylitis or in good health (not recorded which).

Notes on this clonotype: A much larger clone lies a single base off, so this may be a read error. The J gene is TRBJ1-1, the V gene TRBV3-1, with TRBD1 as a possible D gene (5 bases). CDR3 length: 15 amino acids. CDR1 is LGHDT, CDR2 YNNKEL, per germline (reference sequence). CDR3 sequence reads: CASTETVGETVEVFF. CDR3 in DNA: TGTGCCAGCACCGAAACAGTAGGGGAGACAGTTGAAGTTTTCTTT.

This clonotype was seen a few times. This chain connects TRBV5-6 to TRBJ1-1; D unresolved. The CDR3 runs 14 residues. Germline CDR1 reads SGHDT; CDR2 reads YYEEEE. Trimming stripped 2 bases from V and 2 bases from J, with 10 bases between. The DNA for the CDR3 is TGTGCCAGCAGCTTTGGTTTGGATAACACTGAAGCTTTCTTT. This gives the protein CASSFGLDNTEAFF.

This clonotype has at least ten counts. The V and J genes are TRBV20-1 and TRBJ2-3, with 9 bases lining up with TRBD1. The CDR3 is made up of 15 amino acids. V shed 5 bases, J shed 7 bases, and the junction held 13 bases outside the gene matches. The V gene's germline CDR1 is DFQATT and CDR2 SNEGSKA (reference sequence). The CDR3 DNA is TGCAGTGCTGCCCAAAGACAGGGGGTCCTAAATACGCAGTATTTT. Its protein product is CSAAQRQGVLNTQYF.

The V gene is TRBV2, the J gene TRBJ1-2; D gene uncertain. This CDR3 is built from 16 residues. With 6 bases removed from V and 4 bases from J, the gap between germline ends came to 21 bases. The V gene's germline CDR1 is SNHLY and CDR2 FYNNEI. DNA of the CDR3: TGTGCCAGCAGCGGGGAGGTTTGGACCGGATCCTATGGCTACACCTTC. It is translated as CASSGEVWTGSYGYTF. Variable domain in full (rest from reference TRBV2 and TRBJ1-2): EPEVTQTPSHQVTQMGQEVILRCVPISNHLYFYWYRQILGQKVEFLVSFYNNEISEKSEIFDDQFSVERPDGSNFTLKIRSTKLEDSAMYFCASSGEVWTGSYGYTFGSGTRLTVV.

This clonotype was detected ten times or more. V and J are TRBV12-3 or TRBV12-4 and TRBJ2-7; D may be TRBD1 (7 bases). The germline V and J ends were trimmed by 5 bases and 4 bases, with 15 bases remaining between them. This CDR3 comprises 14 residues. The DNA for the CDR3 is TGTGCCAGCAGTCTTGCAGGGGGGAAATACGAGCAGTACTTC. It codes for CASSLAGGKYEQYF.

This clonotype was counted only a few times. This chain uses TRBV11-3 with TRBJ2-7, with D uncertain. The germline CDR1 and CDR2 sequences are SGHNT and YENEEA. The CDR3 runs to 13 residues. V shed 4 bases and J shed 0 bases, with 7 bases lying between them. The CDR3 spells CASSYGISYEQYF. CDR3 bases: TGTGCCAGCAGCTATGGAATCTCCTACGAGCAGTACTTC. Together with reference TRBV11-3 and TRBJ2-7, the CDR3 gives the full variable domain: EAGVVQSPRYKIIEKKQPVAFWCNPISGHNTLYWYLQNLGQGPELLIRYENEEAVDDSQLPKDRFSAERLKGVDSTLKIQPAELGDSAVYLCASSYGISYEQYFGPGTRLTVT.

This clonotype was seen a handful of times. The V and J genes are TRBV20-1 and TRBJ1-6; 11 bases agree with TRBD1. J lost 9 bases, V lost 5 bases, and 6 bases had no gene match. This CDR3 spans 14 amino acids. Germline V CDR1 and CDR2: DFQATT, SNEGSKA (reference sequence). CDR3 sequence: CSAARTGGSSPLHF. The CDR3 DNA follows: TGCAGTGCTGCCCGGACAGGGGGCTCTTCACCCCTCCACTTT.

A few counts support this clonotype. This chain links TRBV28 with TRBJ2-1; D remains ambiguous. Germline V lookup: CDR1 MDHEN, CDR2 SYDVKM. V was clipped by 7 bases and J by 5 bases, with 6 bases between them. This CDR3 has 11 residues. The CDR3 region has the DNA TGTGCCAGCATGGAAGACAATGAGCAGTTCTTC. It specifies CASMEDNEQFF.

This clonotype was seen repeatedly, ten times or more. V gene TRBV7-8 combines with J gene TRBJ2-1; no reliable D call. The CDR3 covers 14 residues. CDR1 is SGHVS, CDR2 FQNEAQ, per germline. Trimming removed 1 base from V and 8 bases from J, with 12 bases in between. The CDR3: CASSLGPMGDEQFF. CDR3 bases: TGTGCCAGCAGCTTAGGCCCAATGGGCGATGAGCAGTTCTTC.

Many counts were recorded for this clonotype. The V and J genes are TRBV5-1 and TRBJ1-2, with D possibly being TRBD1 (6 bases). V was pared by 4 bases and J by 8 bases, with 15 bases between. The CDR3 runs to 13 residues. The germline V gene encodes CDR1 SGHRS and CDR2 YFSETQ. For the CDR3, the DNA is TGCGCCAGCAGCCGGGGGCGGCTGGAGGGCTACACCTTC. Protein sequence: CASSRGRLEGYTF.

J is TRBJ1-4 and V is TRBV6-5; TRBD1 might be the D (6 bases). Trimming took off 6 bases at V and 8 bases at J, with 13 bases between the two ends. Looked up from germline, CDR1 is MNHEY and CDR2 is SVGAGI. This CDR3 comprises 13 residues. The CDR3 sequence: CASSYRGAEKLFF. CDR3 sequence (DNA): TGTGCCAGCAGCTATCGGGGGGCGGAAAAACTGTTTTTT.

This clonotype was recorded a few times. This chain connects TRBV5-1 to TRBJ2-1, with D tentatively TRBD2 (5 bases). V shed 2 bases and J shed 0 bases, with 9 bases lying between them. This CDR3 is built from 15 residues. Per the germline V gene, CDR1 is SGHRS and CDR2 is YFSETQ. The CDR3 reads CASSFYGDSYNEQFF. In nucleotides, the CDR3 is TGCGCCAGCAGCTTCTACGGGGACTCCTACAATGAGCAGTTCTTC.

The genes are TRBV2 and TRBJ2-2, with 7 bases fitting TRBD1. This CDR3 contains 15 residues. V dropped 7 bases and J dropped 9; count of bases not matched to a gene: 14. Germline CDR1 and CDR2: SNHLY and FYNNEI. The CDR3 sequence is CASKNRGTLNRELFF. The CDR3 bases are TGTGCCAGCAAGAACAGGGGAACCCTTAACAGGGAGCTGTTTTTT.

In this sample, this clonotype turned up a few times. The chain recombines TRBV5-1 with TRBJ1-2, with D maybe TRBD1 (5 bases). Germline V gene lookup returns CDR1 SGHRS and CDR2 YFSETQ. The CDR3 has 11 residues. V gave up 6 bases and J gave up 6 bases, with 9 bases separating them. The CDR3 region is CASTGSDGYTF. The CDR3 DNA sequence: TGCGCCAGCACAGGGTCTGATGGCTACACCTTC.

As regards this clonotype: This may stem from a read error, because a much larger clone lies one nucleotide away. This sequence joins TRBV11-2 and TRBJ2-1; a possible D gene is TRBD2 (6 bases). The germline gives CDR1 SGHAT, CDR2 FQNNGV. The CDR3 contains 15 residues. CDR3 amino acids: CASSAGPNSYNEQLF. CDR3 DNA: TGTGCCAGCAGCGCGGGACCGAACTCCTACAATGAGCAGTTATTC.

This clonotype has a count of ten or more. This chain uses TRBV12-3 or TRBV12-4 with TRBJ2-1; 9 bases align to TRBD2. J lost 9 bases, V lost 3 bases, and 9 bases had no gene match. The CDR3 totals 15 residues. CDR3 coding DNA: TGTGCCAGCAGTTTGGAAACTAGCGGGCTAGGTGAGCAGTTCTTC. Protein product: CASSLETSGLGEQFF.

The J gene is TRBJ2-2, the V gene TRBV3-1; 10 bases align to TRBD2. Germline V gene lookup returns CDR1 LGHDT and CDR2 YNNKEL (reference sequence). The CDR3 is 16 residues long. The junction had 8 bases not matched to a gene; V was cut back by 3 bases and J by 7 bases. The CDR3 is CASSQDQGLALGELFF. As DNA, the CDR3 is TGTGCCAGCAGCCAGGACCAGGGACTAGCGCTCGGGGAGCTGTTTTTT.

Ten or more counts support this clonotype. The chain carries TRBV10-2 and TRBJ2-7, with 7 bases that match TRBD1. The germline V gene encodes CDR1 WSHSY and CDR2 SAAADI. This CDR3 has 13 residues. The V gene end was trimmed by 6 bases and the J gene end by 2 bases; junction bases not matched to a gene: 4. The DNA of the CDR3 is TGCGCCAGCAGAGGCCAGGGGGCCTACGAGCAGTACTTC. As protein: CASRGQGAYEQYF.

This clonotype has a count of ten or more. J is TRBJ2-1 and V is TRBV10-1, with D perhaps matching TRBD2 (6 bases). This CDR3 region has 17 residues. The germline V gene has CDR1 WNHNN and CDR2 SYGVQD (reference sequence). Trimming left V 3 bases short and J 5 bases short, with 20 bases between. CDR3 sequence (DNA): TGCGCCAGCAGTGACCCGAGGTTGGGGCGGGATCACAATGAGCAGTTCTTC. Translating gives CASSDPRLGRDHNEQFF.

This clonotype was seen repeatedly, ten times or more. The chain has TRBV20-1 and TRBJ2-5, with a weak D call TRBD1 (6 bases). The V end was cut by 3 bases, the J end by 2 bases, with 16 bases between. This CDR3 region has 15 residues. Germline-derived CDR1 and CDR2 are DFQATT and SNEGSKA (reference sequence). CDR3 bases: TGCAGTGCTAGTTTACCGACAGGCTTACAAGAGACCCAGTACTTC. Translated: CSASLPTGLQETQYF.

This clonotype was detected a few times. V and J are TRBV30 and TRBJ2-2; D is possibly TRBD2 (6 bases). The V end lost 4 bases, the J end lost 0 bases, and 9 bases lay between the germline ends. This CDR3 has 14 amino acids. Germline loops: CDR1 GTSNPN, CDR2 SVGIG (reference sequence). CDR3 nucleotide sequence: TGTGCCTGGACCGGGAGCACGAACACCGGGGAGCTGTTTTTT. Translation gives CAWTGSTNTGELFF.

CDR3 loop: CASSFLSVGELFF. The CDR3 coding sequence is TGTGCCAGCAGTTTTCTCTCGGTCGGGGAGCTGTTTTTT. This rearrangement joins TRBV12-3 or TRBV12-4 to TRBJ2-2; D gene uncertain. V gave up 3 bases and J gave up 7 bases, with 9 bases separating them. CDR3 length: 13 amino acids.

This clonotype was detected many times. The chain couples TRBV5-1 to TRBJ1-4; 8 bases agree with TRBD1. The CDR3 length is 14 residues. Germline V lookup: CDR1 SGHRS, CDR2 YFSETQ. The ends lost 4 bases at V and 6 bases at J; junction bases unmatched: 5. CDR3: CASSGAGQDEKLFF. CDR3 sequence (DNA): TGCGCCAGCAGCGGGGCGGGACAGGATGAAAAACTGTTTTTT. The complete variable domain, with remaining parts taken from reference TRBV5-1 and TRBJ1-4, reads KAGVTQTPRYLIKTRGQQVTLSCSPISGHRSVSWYQQTPGQGLQFLFEYFSETQRNKGNFPGRFSGRQFSNSRSEMNVSTLELGDSALYLCASSGAGQDEKLFFGSGTQLSVL.

Only a few counts were recorded for this clonotype. The rearrangement links TRBV12-3 or TRBV12-4 to TRBJ2-1; 7 positions agree with TRBD2. The CDR3 has 15 amino acids. V lost 2 bases, J lost 2 bases, and 3 bases stayed unmatched. The CDR3 DNA follows: TGTGCCAGCAGTTTAACCGGGGGGACCTACAATGAGCAGTTCTTC. Translation gives CASSLTGGTYNEQFF.

The table lists this clonotype with many counts. J is TRBJ2-3 and V is TRBV20-1; D remains unclear. This CDR3 is 15 amino acids long. With 7 bases removed from V and 2 bases from J, the gap between germline ends came to 19 bases. Germline CDR1 reads DFQATT; CDR2 reads SNEGSKA (reference sequence). CDR3 loop: CSVSRPIPNTDTQYF. DNA for the CDR3: TGCAGTGTCTCTCGACCCATACCAAACACAGATACGCAGTATTTT.

Turning to this clonotype: It may be a read error: a sequence one base away is much more abundant. The V call is TRBV10-2, the J call TRBJ2-3; D gene ambiguous. The CDR3 sequence is 15 residues long. Germline CDR1 and CDR2: WSHSY and SAAADI. In DNA form, the CDR3 reads TGCGCCAGCAGTGAGAGGTCTGTAAACACAGATACGCAGTTTTTT. Its protein is CASSERSVNTDTQFF.

This clonotype has a handful of counts. The CDR3 sequence is CASRTGPIGAINQPQHF. The CDR3 nucleotides are TGTGCCAGCAGGACCGGGCCCATTGGGGCTATCAATCAGCCCCAGCATTTT. The gene calls are TRBV7-2 and TRBJ1-5, with a weak D call TRBD1 (5 bases). The V gene lost 6 bases and the J gene lost 3 bases, with 21 bases spanning the gap. Germline-derived CDR1 and CDR2 are SGHTA and FQGNSA. The CDR3 consists of 17 residues.

This clonotype was seen ten or more times. The chain recombines TRBV20-1 with TRBJ2-3; D remains ambiguous. The germline V gene encodes CDR1 DFQATT and CDR2 SNEGSKA (reference sequence). The length of the CDR3 is 11 residues. Trimming left V 4 bases short and J 5 bases short, with 7 bases between. As DNA, the CDR3 is TGCAGTGCTACGGATGGAGATACGCAGTATTTT. Translating it yields CSATDGDTQYF.

This clonotype appeared a few times. This chain's CDR3 is CATAALGTGILEQYF. Here the CDR3 DNA reads TGTGCCACCGCTGCCCTAGGGACAGGTATCCTGGAGCAGTACTTC. The chain employs TRBV28 and TRBJ2-7; 8 bases line up with TRBD1. Germline CDR1 and CDR2: MDHEN and SYDVKM. V was clipped by 10 bases and J by 7 bases; unmatched bases: 18. The CDR3 is made up of 15 amino acids.

At least ten counts were recorded for this clonotype. This rearrangement joins TRBV29-1 to TRBJ1-4; D not certain. Germline CDR1 reads SQVTM; CDR2 reads ANQGSEA. Trimming left V 7 bases short and J 5 bases short, with 11 bases between. The CDR3 length is 12 residues. CDR3 DNA: TGCAGCGCGGTGGGGTCGAATGAAAAACTGTTTTTT. This translates into CSAVGSNEKLFF.